The clone carrying this T cell receptor (beta chain) was counted a single time. The sample is drawn from a study of blood T cell repertoires in COVID-19. The repertoire was sequenced with immunoSEQ multiplex PCR; TCRdb's copy has only in-frame clones and lacks some. The repertoire consists of fewer than 300,000 clones, with 80% to 90% occurring once and the leading ten covering about 6%. Seattle patient enrollment occurred during active infection, with longitudinal follow-up thereafter. The germline V gene encodes CDR1 KGHSH and CDR2 LQKENI. The CDR3 is made up of 20 amino acids. Losses at the gene ends were 2 bases for V and 1 base for J; bases not matched to a gene: 13.

Material: peripheral blood. The sequence was obtained from a woman between 45 and 60 years old with COVID-19, enrolled during active disease. The chain uses TRBV18 and TRBJ2-4, with 11 bases identical to TRBD2. CDR3 sequence: CASSPVGLAGGPVAKNIQYF. CDR3 in DNA: TGTGCCAGCTCACCAGTCGGCTTAGCGGGAGGGCCTGTGGCCAAAAACATTCAGTACTTC.